These T cell receptor beta chains were read from a single sample in a study of blood T cell repertoires in COVID-19. Assay used: immunoSEQ multiplex PCR; TCRdb lists only in-frame clones, some missing. The sample yields approximately 260,000 clones, around 86% seen once. The material sequenced was peripheral blood. The origin of the receptors is a man between 18 and 29 years old with active or convalescent COVID-19. The conserved cysteine and the conserved F or W are not part of the CDR3 here. Each record gives: J gene, D gene, V gene, clone size, CDR3 protein. D genes are given only for firm matches. Some rows have no size entry. The others give once, few or many, or a class for an expanded clone.

J: TRBJ2-5
D: TRBD1
V: TRBV5-1
size: NA
CDR3: ASSSGTGGETQY

J: TRBJ1-1
D: TRBD1
V: TRBV5-5
size: NA
CDR3: ASRPGQGNTEAF

J: TRBJ2-1
D: TRBD2
V: TRBV7-9
size: NA
CDR3: ASSLPTAGGFLDEQF

J: TRBJ2-7
D: TRBD2
V: TRBV11-3
size: NA
CDR3: ASSLTPAGAYEQY

J: TRBJ1-5
D: TRBD1
V: TRBV19
size: NA
CDR3: ASTMDRGYFQPQH

J: TRBJ2-5
D: NA
V: TRBV5-1
size: once
CDR3: ASSLALKGAGETQY

J: TRBJ1-1
D: TRBD1
V: TRBV2
size: once
CDR3: ASSKGQGGNTEAF

J: TRBJ2-3
D: NA
V: TRBV10-3
size: NA
CDR3: AISEYGKEDTQY

J: TRBJ1-5
D: NA
V: TRBV19
size: NA
CDR3: ASSIGADLGPQH

J: TRBJ1-5
D: NA
V: TRBV4-2
size: NA
CDR3: ASSQGTEFEEPQH

J: TRBJ1-2
D: NA
V: TRBV6-2/TRBV6-3
size: few
CDR3: ASSSHGHHYGYT

J: TRBJ2-4
D: TRBD1
V: TRBV6-5
size: few
CDR3: ASSYMGTGAKNIQY

J: TRBJ1-3
D: NA
V: TRBV2
size: once
CDR3: ASSVDPGGNTIY

J: TRBJ2-2
D: TRBD1
V: TRBV5-1
size: NA
CDR3: ASGQGAGELF

J: TRBJ2-3
D: TRBD1
V: TRBV30
size: NA
CDR3: AWRDTGATDTQY

J: TRBJ1-3
D: TRBD1
V: TRBV10-3
size: NA
CDR3: AISDRDSRNTIY

J: TRBJ2-2
D: NA
V: TRBV6-5
size: NA
CDR3: ASTRQGLGELF

J: TRBJ2-2
D: NA
V: TRBV5-1
size: NA
CDR3: ASSLAIDTGELF

J: TRBJ2-3
D: TRBD2
V: TRBV2
size: few
CDR3: ASNAIGAGLSTDTQY

J: TRBJ1-1
D: NA
V: TRBV25-1
size: NA
CDR3: ASHGLTGTEAF

J: TRBJ1-1
D: NA
V: TRBV19
size: NA
CDR3: ASTQGHRGGTEAF

J: TRBJ1-1
D: NA
V: TRBV7-2
size: few
CDR3: ASSLGGHTEAF

J: TRBJ2-7
D: TRBD1
V: TRBV5-1
size: few
CDR3: ASSFETGYEQY

J: TRBJ2-4
D: TRBD2
V: TRBV19
size: NA
CDR3: ASGGEGTIAKNIQY

J: TRBJ2-5
D: NA
V: TRBV9
size: NA
CDR3: ASSARETQY

J: TRBJ1-2
D: NA
V: TRBV12-3/TRBV12-4
size: NA
CDR3: ASSPGVSYGYT

J: TRBJ2-1
D: NA
V: TRBV7-9
size: NA
CDR3: ASSQFMSGNEQF

J: TRBJ2-7
D: TRBD2
V: TRBV2
size: NA
CDR3: ASSEPGGTKYEQY

J: TRBJ2-3
D: TRBD1
V: TRBV5-4
size: NA
CDR3: ASSADREDTQY

J: TRBJ2-2
D: NA
V: TRBV2
size: NA
CDR3: ASSARASNTGELF

J: TRBJ2-6
D: NA
V: TRBV5-5
size: NA
CDR3: ASSPTPGSGANVLT

J: TRBJ1-1
D: NA
V: TRBV9
size: few
CDR3: ASSPAGNTEAF